A single sample is the source of the 22 T cell receptor beta chains below, sequenced in a study of blood T cell repertoires in COVID-19. The repertoire was sequenced with immunoSEQ multiplex PCR; TCRdb's copy has only in-frame clones and lacks some. The profile covers roughly 320,000 clones, with about 82% appearing a single time and around 7.2% taken by the ten largest. Sequenced sample: peripheral blood. These receptors were obtained from a human donor in a cohort sampled during active COVID-19.

V and J are TRBV7-3 and TRBJ1-6; 10 bases are a match to TRBD1. The junction had 12 bases not matched to a gene; V was cut back by 2 bases and J by 14 bases. Germline CDR1 is SGHTA and CDR2 is FQGTGA. The CDR3 consists of 16 residues. This chain's CDR3 is CASSLSNPGTGATLHF. DNA for the CDR3: TGTGCCAGCAGCTTATCGAACCCCGGGACAGGGGCAACCCTCCACTTT.

V usage is TRBV27 and J usage is TRBJ1-1; 7 bases line up with TRBD1. V was pared by 6 bases and J by 4 bases, with 8 bases of the junction left unmatched. This CDR3 has 14 amino acids. Germline CDR1 MNHEY, CDR2 SMNVEV (reference sequence). The CDR3 region has the DNA TGTGCCAGCAGCTATACAGGGGCGAGCACTGAAGCTTTCTTT. It codes for CASSYTGASTEAFF.

As concerns this clone: Other DNA sequences in this sample translate to the same CDR3. The genes are TRBV11-2 and TRBJ1-1; 7 positions agree with TRBD1. The CDR3 is 16 amino acids. J gave up 0 bases and V 0 bases, and 4 bases lay outside the gene matches. Per the germline V gene, CDR1 is SGHAT and CDR2 is FQNNGV. The CDR3 loop reads CASSLEGTGVNTEAFF. In DNA, the CDR3 is TGTGCCAGCAGCTTAGAGGGCACAGGGGTGAACACTGAAGCTTTCTTT.

The CDR3 region is CASSPRVGRGNTDTQYF. The CDR3 nucleotides read TGTGCCAGCAGCCCCCGGGTGGGACGGGGGAACACAGATACGCAGTATTTT. V is TRBV7-9 and J is TRBJ2-3; a possible D gene is TRBD2 (6 bases). V dropped 5 bases and J dropped 2 bases, with 20 bases sitting between them. Germline V gives CDR1 SEHNR, CDR2 FQNEAQ (reference sequence). There are 17 residues in the CDR3.

The chain couples TRBV14 to TRBJ1-6; no firm D call. The CDR3 is 19 residues long. CDR1 is SGHDN, CDR2 FVKESK, per germline. V shed 1 base and J shed 0 bases, with 16 bases lying between them. The CDR3 coding sequence is TGTGCCAGCAGCCAAGGTATCTCCACCGGGAACTCCTATAATTCACCCCTCCACTTT. Translated: CASSQGISTGNSYNSPLHF. Supplemented by reference TRBV14 and TRBJ1-6, the full variable domain reads EAGVTQFPSHSVIEKGQTVTLRCDPISGHDNLYWYRRVMGKEIKFLLHFVKESKQDESGMPNNRFLAERTGGTYSTLKVQPAELEDSGVYFCASSQGISTGNSYNSPLHFGNGTRLTVT.

The chain uses TRBV27 and TRBJ2-7; 10 nucleotides line up with TRBD1. After removal of 5 bases from V and 3 bases from J, the junction contained 1 base not matched to a gene. This CDR3 has 13 amino acids. In germline, CDR1 is MNHEY, CDR2 SMNVEV (reference sequence). CDR3 sequence: CASSGDRGYEQYF. The CDR3, as DNA: TGTGCCAGCAGTGGGGACAGGGGCTACGAGCAGTACTTC.

The CDR3 loop reads CASIPAGGYEQYF. The CDR3 DNA reads TGTGCCAGTATCCCGGCAGGGGGCTACGAGCAGTACTTC. The rearrangement links TRBV19 to TRBJ2-7; 7 nucleotides match TRBD1. The J segment lost 3 bases and the V segment lost 7 bases, leaving 6 bases of the junction unmatched. This CDR3 spans 13 amino acids. Germline V gene data show CDR1 as LNHDA and CDR2 as SQIVND (reference sequence).

This sequence joins TRBV24-1 and TRBJ2-1, with D possibly being TRBD2 (6 bases). CDR3 length: 15 residues. Germline-derived CDR1 and CDR2 are KGHDR and SFDVKD. V was pared by 5 bases and J by 5 bases, with 15 bases between. The CDR3 here is CATSGWGVSHNEQFF. Written as DNA, the CDR3 is TGTGCCACCAGTGGTTGGGGGGTCTCTCACAATGAGCAGTTCTTC.

This clone was picked up a small number of times. The V and J genes are TRBV9 and TRBJ1-1, with 8 bases identical to TRBD1. V gave up 3 bases and J gave up 4 bases; unmatched junction bases: 8. Germline assignment: CDR1 SGDLS and CDR2 YYNGEE. CDR3 size: 15 residues. The CDR3 DNA reads TGTGCCAGCAGCGCCACGGGGACAGGTCGCACTGAAGCTTTCTTT. Protein sequence: CASSATGTGRTEAFF. The full variable domain, completed using reference TRBV9 and TRBJ1-1, is DSGVTQTPKHLITATGQRVTLRCSPRSGDLSVYWYQQSLDQGLQFLIQYYNGEERAKGNILERFSAQQFPDLHSELNLSSLELGDSALYFCASSATGTGRTEAFFGQGTRLTVV.

This chain connects TRBV4-1 to TRBJ2-7; TRBD1 matches 10 bases. The germline gives CDR1 MGHRA, CDR2 YSYEKL. The CDR3 totals 17 residues. With V trimmed by 2 bases and J by 4 bases, 11 bases remained unmatched. CDR3 amino acids: CASSQKGWGQGIYEQYF. In DNA form, the CDR3 reads TGCGCCAGCAGCCAAAAAGGTTGGGGACAGGGGATATACGAGCAGTACTTC.

The chain uses TRBV5-4 and TRBJ1-1; TRBD1 matches 8 bases. The V segment lost 4 bases and the J segment 8 bases; nucleotides outside the gene matches: 4. Germline lookup yields CDR1 SGHNT and CDR2 YYREEE (reference sequence). CDR3 size: 12 residues. The CDR3 bases are TGTGCCAGCAGCCACGGGGACAGGGAAGCTTTCTTT. Encoded protein: CASSHGDREAFF.

The table lists this clone with a count of one. This sequence joins TRBV7-3 and TRBJ2-2; D remains ambiguous. CDR1 and CDR2 from the germline V gene are SGHTA and FQGTGA. The CDR3 has 14 amino acids. Trimming pared 0 bases from V and 5 bases from J, leaving 7 bases between. CDR3 in amino acids: CASSLTSSTGELFF. The CDR3 nucleotides read TGTGCCAGCAGCTTAACGTCTAGTACCGGGGAGCTGTTTTTT.

The chain is built from TRBV6-6 and TRBJ1-1; 7 bases are a match to TRBD1. CDR3 length: 17 residues. The junction had 15 bases not matched to a gene; V was cut back by 5 bases and J by 3 bases. Germline V CDR1 and CDR2: MNHNY, SVGAGI (reference sequence). The CDR3 DNA is TGTGCCAGCAGTCATCGACAGGGATCTTATAGAGACACTGAAGCTTTCTTT. Its protein product is CASSHRQGSYRDTEAFF.

V gene TRBV18 combines with J gene TRBJ1-5; 9 nucleotides align to TRBD1. The junction had 6 bases not matched to a gene; V was cut back by 3 bases and J by 6 bases. The CDR3 sequence is 15 residues long. Germline CDR1 is KGHSH and CDR2 is LQKENI. The chain's CDR3 is CASSPETGGIQPQHF. Written as DNA, the CDR3 is TGTGCCAGCTCACCGGAGACAGGGGGTATTCAGCCCCAGCATTTT.

V is TRBV10-3 and J is TRBJ1-6; 10 bases line up with TRBD1. The CDR3 consists of 15 residues. Germline V lookup: CDR1 ENHRY, CDR2 SYGVKD. V was pared by 4 bases and J by 7 bases, with 4 bases of the junction left unmatched. The CDR3 DNA reads as TGTGCCATCAGTGTGGACAGGGGGTGGAATTCACCCCTCCACTTT. Protein: CAISVDRGWNSPLHF.

The genes are TRBV5-8 and TRBJ1-2; TRBD1 might be the D (6 bases). Germline CDR1 and CDR2: SGHTS and YDEGEE. The CDR3 is 15 amino acids. The V gene lost 3 bases and the J gene lost 3 bases, with 15 bases spanning the gap. The CDR3 is CASSSFRGADYGYTF. The CDR3 nucleotides read TGTGCCAGCAGCTCTTTCAGGGGCGCTGACTATGGCTACACCTTC. Using reference TRBV5-8 and TRBJ1-2 for the parts outside the CDR3, the full variable domain is EAGVTQSPTHLIKTRGQQATLRCSPISGHTSVYWYQQALGLGLQFLLWYDEGEERNRGNFPPRFSGRQFPNYSSELNVNALELEDSALYLCASSSFRGADYGYTFGSGTRLTVV.

The chain uses TRBV7-6 and TRBJ2-2, with TRBD1 as a possible D gene (6 bases). V lost 5 bases and J 6 bases, leaving 16 bases between the germline ends. CDR1 is SGHVS, CDR2 FNYEAQ, per germline. The CDR3 runs 15 residues. The CDR3: CASSIQGRGPGELFF. The CDR3 coding sequence is TGTGCCAGCAGCATACAGGGACGAGGGCCCGGGGAGCTGTTTTTT.

This clone came up a few times. The chain is built from TRBV4-1 and TRBJ2-7; 7 bases line up with TRBD1. The CDR3 runs 15 residues. The germline gives CDR1 MGHRA, CDR2 YSYEKL. The V and J ends lost 0 bases and 1 base, in that order; junction bases with no gene match: 3. CDR3 nucleotide sequence: TGCGCCAGCAGCCAAGAACCGGGACAGTCCTACGAGCAGTACTTC. This translates into CASSQEPGQSYEQYF.

The chain carries TRBV27 and TRBJ1-1; D ambiguous. V gave up 6 bases and J gave up 1 base, with 12 bases separating them. The CDR3 is made up of 14 amino acids. Germline V gene lookup returns CDR1 MNHEY and CDR2 SMNVEV (reference sequence). CDR3 residues: CASRLSDGNTEAFF. CDR3 nucleotides: TGTGCCAGCAGACTAAGTGACGGGAACACTGAAGCTTTCTTT.

The rearrangement joins TRBV25-1 to TRBJ2-2, with 7 bases aligning to TRBD2. Germline V gene data show CDR1 as MGHDK and CDR2 as SYGVNS. This CDR3 has 18 residues. V gave up 4 bases and J gave up 0 bases; unmatched junction bases: 11. The CDR3 DNA follows: TGTGCCAGCAGTGGGTCTGATCCTAGCGGTACGAACACCGGGGAGCTGTTTTTT. Translating gives CASSGSDPSGTNTGELFF. The full variable domain, with the rest looked up from reference TRBV25-1 and TRBJ2-2, is EADIYQTPRYLVIGTGKKITLECSQTMGHDKMYWYQQDPGMELHLIHYSYGVNSTEKGDLSSESTVSRIRTEHFPLTLESARPSHTSQYLCASSGSDPSGTNTGELFFGEGSRLTVL.

The chain recombines TRBV9 with TRBJ2-5; 7 nucleotides align to TRBD2. CDR3 length equals 16 residues. CDR1 and CDR2 (germline): SGDLS, YYNGEE. Trimming removed 0 bases from V and 1 base from J; junction bases left unmatched: 6. CDR3 sequence reads: CASSVGTGGGQETQYF. CDR3 DNA sequence: TGTGCCAGCAGCGTAGGAACGGGGGGAGGCCAAGAGACCCAGTACTTC.

CDR3 coding DNA: TGTGCCAGCAGCACAACTCAGGAAGCCGAGCAGTACTTC. As protein: CASSTTQEAEQYF. This chain connects TRBV9 to TRBJ2-7, with unresolved D. Germline V gene lookup returns CDR1 SGDLS and CDR2 YYNGEE. Trimming shortened V by 4 bases and J by 6 bases, and 14 bases separated the two germline ends. The CDR3 is 13 amino acids.